Each of the 24 T cell receptor beta chains below was sequenced from the same sample in a study of cytomegalovirus exposure and HLA in healthy donors. Both 60 Vbeta primers and 13 Jbeta primers went into the PCR. This table comes from immunoSEQ multiplex PCR, and its TCRdb copy is limited to in-frame clones, with some not included. The sample includes some 69,000 clones, approximately 70% of them seen just once. Material: PBMCs. The receptor source for this set is a male donor in good health and CMV-seropositive.

CDR3 coding DNA: TGTGCCAGCAGCTTGGACAACCAAGAGACCCAGTACTTC. Translation: CASSLDNQETQYF. The gene calls are TRBV5-4 and TRBJ2-5; D uncertain. In germline, CDR1 is SGHNT, CDR2 YYREEE (reference sequence). Trimming stripped 0 bases from V and 0 bases from J, with 3 bases between. The CDR3 has 13 amino acids.

This chain links TRBV29-1 with TRBJ1-2; 8 nucleotides match TRBD1. Trimming at V came to 5 bases and at J to 4 bases, leaving 9 bases not matched to a gene. CDR3 length equals 14 residues. Germline values: CDR1 SQVTM, CDR2 ANQGSEA. The CDR3: CSVQPQGVGYGYTF. The CDR3 nucleotides read TGCAGCGTTCAACCACAGGGGGTGGGCTATGGCTACACCTTC.

The chain employs TRBV10-3 and TRBJ2-1; 9 bases are shared with TRBD1. This CDR3 region has 13 residues. J was trimmed by 1 base and V by 10 bases; bases with no gene match: 2. Germline lookup yields CDR1 ENHRY and CDR2 SYGVKD. This CDR3 reads CATGQGSYNEQFF. CDR3 coding DNA: TGTGCCACCGGACAGGGGTCCTACAATGAGCAGTTCTTC.

This rearrangement joins TRBV7-2 to TRBJ2-7; 11 nucleotides agree with TRBD2. With V trimmed by 3 bases and J by 1 base, 11 bases remained unmatched. The germline V gene has CDR1 SGHTA and CDR2 FQGNSA. The CDR3 consists of 18 residues. CDR3 sequence (DNA): TGTGCCAGCAGCTTTAAGGTTAGCGGGGGGGCTGGATCCTACGAGCAGTACTTC. It codes for CASSFKVSGGAGSYEQYF.

The rearrangement joins TRBV18 to TRBJ2-7; possible D gene TRBD1, 6 bases. Germline lookup yields CDR1 KGHSH and CDR2 LQKENI. CDR3 size: 14 residues. Trimming left V 2 bases short and J 1 base short, with 9 bases between. In DNA form, the CDR3 reads TGTGCCAGCTCACCAGCGCAGGGGTCCTACGAGCAGTACTTC. It translates to CASSPAQGSYEQYF.

The chain carries TRBV5-4 and TRBJ2-5; 12 bases match TRBD2. In germline, CDR1 is SGHNT, CDR2 YYREEE (reference sequence). The CDR3 contains 15 residues. With 3 bases clipped from V and 3 bases from J, the junction kept 3 bases outside the gene matches. The CDR3 nucleotides are TGTGCCAGCAGCTGGCGACTAGCGGGGGAAGAGACCCAGTACTTC. Residues: CASSWRLAGEETQYF.

V gene TRBV5-4 combines with J gene TRBJ2-4, with 7 positions matching TRBD2. The V and J ends lost 4 bases and 3 bases, in that order; junction bases with no gene match: 7. CDR3 length: 15 residues. The germline CDR1 and CDR2 sequences are SGHNT and YYREEE (reference sequence). The CDR3 loop reads CASSPQRDGKNIQYF. DNA for the CDR3: TGTGCCAGCAGCCCGCAGCGGGATGGCAAAAACATTCAGTACTTC. The full variable domain, rest sourced from reference TRBV5-4 and TRBJ2-4, is ETGVTQSPTHLIKTRGQQVTLRCSSQSGHNTVSWYQQALGQGPQFIFQYYREEENGRGNFPPRFSGLQFPNYSSELNVNALELDDSALYLCASSPQRDGKNIQYFGAGTRLSVL.

The rearrangement joins TRBV2 to TRBJ2-1; 10 nucleotides agree with TRBD2. The CDR3 covers 16 residues. V lost 2 bases to trimming and J lost 8 bases; unmatched junction nucleotides: 9. Germline V gives CDR1 SNHLY, CDR2 FYNNEI. The CDR3: CASSETPAGGFDEQFF. CDR3 coding DNA: TGTGCCAGCAGTGAAACCCCAGCGGGAGGGTTCGATGAGCAGTTCTTC. Complete variable domain (other parts from reference TRBV2 and TRBJ2-1): EPEVTQTPSHQVTQMGQEVILRCVPISNHLYFYWYRQILGQKVEFLVSFYNNEISEKSEIFDDQFSVERPDGSNFTLKIRSTKLEDSAMYFCASSETPAGGFDEQFFGPGTRLTVL.

This clone was seen a handful of times. The chain uses TRBV29-1 and TRBJ1-2; 7 bases match TRBD1. The CDR3 loop spans 14 amino acids. CDR1 SQVTM and CDR2 ANQGSEA come from the germline V gene. V lost 6 bases, J lost 4 bases, and 11 bases stayed unmatched. The CDR3 region has the DNA TGCAGCGTCCCCATTGACGGGACAGCCTATGGCTACACCTTC. This codes for CSVPIDGTAYGYTF.

This chain links TRBV6-5 with TRBJ2-7; D possibly corresponds to TRBD1 (5 bases). CDR1 is MNHEY, CDR2 SVGAGI, per germline. The V end was cut by 6 bases, the J end by 4 bases, with 16 bases between. CDR3 length: 14 residues. CDR3: CASRYTSDRYEQYF. In DNA, the CDR3 is TGTGCCAGCAGATACACCTCCGACAGATACGAGCAGTACTTC.

The genes are TRBV6-6 and TRBJ2-3, with a tentative D call TRBD1 (6 bases). The V end was cut by 7 bases, the J end by 7 bases, with 12 bases between. CDR1 is MNHNY and CDR2 is SVGAGI in the germline V gene (reference sequence). The CDR3 contains 12 residues. The CDR3, as DNA: TGTGCCAGCACCTATGGGGGCCATACGCAGTATTTT. Its protein product is CASTYGGHTQYF.

V gene TRBV2 combines with J gene TRBJ2-2, with 7 positions matching TRBD1. This CDR3 is built from 16 residues. Germline V gives CDR1 SNHLY, CDR2 FYNNEI. The ends lost 4 bases at V and 3 bases at J; junction bases unmatched: 8. The CDR3 spells CASSGQGPHYTGELFF. CDR3 DNA: TGTGCCAGCAGTGGACAGGGTCCTCACTACACCGGGGAGCTGTTTTTT.

The V call is TRBV11-2, the J call TRBJ2-7; a possible D gene is TRBD2 (5 bases). V shed 3 bases and J shed 1 base, with 13 bases lying between them. CDR3 length: 15 amino acids. Germline CDR1 is SGHAT and CDR2 is FQNNGV. The CDR3 here is CASSFRTGSSYEQYF. In DNA, the CDR3 is TGTGCCAGCAGCTTCAGGACGGGATCGTCCTACGAGCAGTACTTC.

This chain joins TRBV6-5 and TRBJ1-6, with 9 bases identical to TRBD1. Germline CDR1 MNHEY, CDR2 SVGAGI. The V gene end was trimmed by 8 bases and the J gene end by 7 bases; junction bases not matched to a gene: 9. CDR3 length: 15 amino acids. CDR3 DNA: TGTGCCAGCGGATCAAGGACAGGGGAGAATTCACCCCTCCACTTT. Its translation is CASGSRTGENSPLHF.

This chain connects TRBV7-9 to TRBJ2-7; 8 positions agree with TRBD2. The V gene's germline CDR1 is SEHNR and CDR2 FQNEAQ (reference sequence). The CDR3 sequence is 14 residues long. V dropped 1 base and J dropped 5; count of bases not matched to a gene: 4. The CDR3 reads CASSLGLAIDEQYF. Here the CDR3 DNA reads TGTGCCAGCAGCTTAGGACTAGCGATTGACGAGCAGTACTTC.

The rearrangement uses TRBV28 and TRBJ1-2; D might be TRBD1 (6 bases). The CDR3 is 15 amino acids. Germline-derived CDR1 and CDR2 are MDHEN and SYDVKM. V lost 6 bases and J lost 0, with 14 bases in between. Here the CDR3 reads CASRTTGLANYGYTF. The CDR3 DNA reads as TGTGCCAGCAGGACTACAGGGTTAGCTAACTATGGCTACACCTTC.

With regard to this clone: One end of the junction varies from germline; a read error may be responsible. This rearrangement joins TRBV2 to TRBJ1-2; no firm D call. The CDR3 length is 14 residues. Per germline, CDR1 SNHLY and CDR2 FYNNEI. For the CDR3, the DNA is TGTGCCAGCACCGGGGAGCGAGGGCGCGTTGGCCACACCTTC. This encodes CASTGERGRVGHTF.

CDR3 amino acids: CASSLEAGITDTQYF. The DNA for the CDR3 is TGTGCCAGCAGCTTAGAGGCAGGGATCACAGATACGCAGTATTTT. The chain recombines TRBV7-9 with TRBJ2-3; maybe TRBD1 (5 bases). Germline lookup yields CDR1 SEHNR and CDR2 FQNEAQ (reference sequence). CDR3 size: 15 residues. The V end lost 1 base, the J end lost 2 bases, and 10 bases lay between the germline ends. Full variable domain (remainder filled in from reference TRBV7-9 and TRBJ2-3): DTGVSQNPRHKITKRGQNVTFRCDPISEHNRLYWYRQTLGQGPEFLTYFQNEAQLEKSRLLSDRFSAERPKGSFSTLEIQRTEQGDSAMYLCASSLEAGITDTQYFGPGTRLTVL.

The table lists this clone with a few counts. The chain couples TRBV20-1 to TRBJ2-7, with D hard to call. V dropped 3 bases and J dropped 2 bases, with 5 bases sitting between them. Germline loops: CDR1 DFQATT, CDR2 SNEGSKA (reference sequence). The CDR3 has 11 amino acids. The CDR3 coding sequence is TGCAGTGCTAGTAATACCTACGAGCAGTACTTC. It specifies CSASNTYEQYF.

This chain joins TRBV28 and TRBJ2-1; 7 nucleotides align to TRBD2. This CDR3 region has 13 residues. V shed 8 bases and J 4 bases; nucleotides not matched to a gene: 5. Germline V gene data show CDR1 as MDHEN and CDR2 as SYDVKM. CDR3 sequence (DNA): TGTGCCAGCCAGCGGGGAGGGTACAATGAGCAGTTCTTC. Its translation: CASQRGGYNEQFF.

The chain recombines TRBV19 with TRBJ2-7; D is perhaps TRBD1 (7 bases). V was clipped by 5 bases and J by 4 bases, with 12 bases between them. The germline gives CDR1 LNHDA, CDR2 SQIVND (reference sequence). The length of the CDR3 is 13 residues. In DNA, the CDR3 is TGTGCCAGTAGTGCGGGACAGCCATACGAGCAGTACTTC. Amino acid sequence: CASSAGQPYEQYF.

The V gene is TRBV4-3, the J gene TRBJ2-1; possibly TRBD2 for D (6 bases). Germline CDR1 is LGHNA and CDR2 is YSLEER. CDR3 length equals 18 residues. V was cut by 0 bases and J by 2 bases, with 17 bases left in between. The CDR3 nucleotides read TGCGCCAGCAGCCAAGAAATAGGAAGCGGGCGGGCCTACAATGAGCAGTTCTTC. Amino acids: CASSQEIGSGRAYNEQFF.

The chain joins TRBV27 to TRBJ2-7; TRBD2 agrees at 13 bases. This CDR3 is built from 15 residues. The germline CDR1 and CDR2 sequences are MNHEY and SMNVEV (reference sequence). Unmatched junction bases numbered 6, after V lost 2 bases and J lost 8 bases. The CDR3 here is CASSLVTSGRGKQYF. The CDR3 DNA is TGTGCCAGCAGTTTAGTCACTAGCGGGAGGGGGAAGCAGTACTTC.

As for this clone: Distinct nucleotide sequences in the sample also encode this CDR3. This chain joins TRBV2 and TRBJ1-5; TRBD1 might be the D (6 bases). Germline-derived CDR1 and CDR2 are SNHLY and FYNNEI. The CDR3 runs 14 residues. V lost 2 bases, J lost 4 bases, and 9 bases lay in between. The CDR3 DNA is TGTGCCAGCAGTGAAAGGGGGGGGAATCAGCCCCAGCATTTT. It is translated as CASSERGGNQPQHF. Looking up the rest from reference TRBV2 and TRBJ1-5 gives the full variable domain: EPEVTQTPSHQVTQMGQEVILRCVPISNHLYFYWYRQILGQKVEFLVSFYNNEISEKSEIFDDQFSVERPDGSNFTLKIRSTKLEDSAMYFCASSERGGNQPQHFGDGTRLSIL.